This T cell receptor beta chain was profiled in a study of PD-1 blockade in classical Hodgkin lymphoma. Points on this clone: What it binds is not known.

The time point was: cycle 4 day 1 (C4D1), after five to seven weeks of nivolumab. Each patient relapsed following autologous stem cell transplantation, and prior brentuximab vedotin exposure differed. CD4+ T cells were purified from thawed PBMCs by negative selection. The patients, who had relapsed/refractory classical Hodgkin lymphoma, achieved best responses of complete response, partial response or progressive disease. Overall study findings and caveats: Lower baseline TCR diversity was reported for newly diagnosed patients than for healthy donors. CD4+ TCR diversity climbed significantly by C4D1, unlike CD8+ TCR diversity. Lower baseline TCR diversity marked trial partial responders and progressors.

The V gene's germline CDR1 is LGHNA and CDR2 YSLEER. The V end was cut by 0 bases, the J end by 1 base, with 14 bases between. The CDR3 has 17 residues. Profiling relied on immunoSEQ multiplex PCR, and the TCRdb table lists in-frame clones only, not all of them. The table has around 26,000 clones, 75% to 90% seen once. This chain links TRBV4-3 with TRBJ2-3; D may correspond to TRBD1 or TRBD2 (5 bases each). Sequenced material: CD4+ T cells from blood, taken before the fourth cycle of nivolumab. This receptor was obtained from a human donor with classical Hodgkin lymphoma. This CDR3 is CASSQDPPRGGTDTQYF. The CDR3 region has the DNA TGCGCCAGCAGCCAAGATCCCCCTCGAGGGGGCACAGATACGCAGTATTTT.